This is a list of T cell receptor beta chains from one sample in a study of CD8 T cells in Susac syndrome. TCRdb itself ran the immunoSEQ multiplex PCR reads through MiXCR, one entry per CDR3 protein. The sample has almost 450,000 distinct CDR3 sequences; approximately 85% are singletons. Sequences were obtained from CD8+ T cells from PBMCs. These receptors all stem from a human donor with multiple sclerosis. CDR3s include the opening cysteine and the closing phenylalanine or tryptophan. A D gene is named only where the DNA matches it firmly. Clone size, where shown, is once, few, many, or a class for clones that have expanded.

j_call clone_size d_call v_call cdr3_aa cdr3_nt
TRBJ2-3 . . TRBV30 CAWNLAADTQYF TGTGCTTGGAACCTGGCGGCCGATACGCAGTATTTT
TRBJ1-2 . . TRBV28 CASSRWEQSYGYTF TGTGCCAGCAGCCGCTGGGAGCAGTCCTATGGCTACACCTTC
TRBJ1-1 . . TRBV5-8 CASSSHRLNTEAFF TGTGCCAGCAGCTCCCACCGGTTAAACACTGAAGCTTTCTTT
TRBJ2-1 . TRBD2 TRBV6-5 CASTLAGDNEQFF TGTGCCAGCACCCTAGCGGGGGACAATGAGCAGTTCTTC
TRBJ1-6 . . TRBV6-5 CASSYTERSYNSPLHF TGTGCCAGCAGTTACACCGAGAGATCCTATAATTCACCCCTCCACTTT
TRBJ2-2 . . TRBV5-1 CASSLEQNTGELFF TGCGCCAGCAGCTTGGAGCAGAACACCGGGGAGCTGTTTTTT
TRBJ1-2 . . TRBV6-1 CASSEVAGATFYGYTF TGTGCCAGCAGTGAAGTCGCAGGGGCGACCTTCTATGGCTACACCTTC
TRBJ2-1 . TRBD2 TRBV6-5 CASSYPPGGPNEQFF TGTGCCAGCAGTTACCCGCCGGGAGGGCCGAATGAGCAGTTCTTC
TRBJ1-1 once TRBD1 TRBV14 CASSQGQGVEAFF TGTGCCAGCAGCCAAGGACAGGGGGTTGAAGCTTTCTTT
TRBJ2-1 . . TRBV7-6 CASSRFPLLYNEQFF TGTGCCAGCAGCCGGTTCCCCCTCTTATACAATGAGCAGTTCTTC
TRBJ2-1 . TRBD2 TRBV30 CAWSGLLAGENEQFF TGTGCCTGGAGTGGTCTGCTAGCGGGAGAAAATGAGCAGTTCTTC
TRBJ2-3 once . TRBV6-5 CASRTGTRELDTQYF TGTGCCAGCAGAACCGGGACTCGAGAGTTAGATACGCAGTATTTT
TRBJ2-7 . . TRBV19 CASTPGDIAYEQYF TGTGCCAGCACTCCCGGGGACATTGCCTACGAGCAGTACTTC
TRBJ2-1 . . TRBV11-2 CASSLEGMSSYNEQFF TGTGCCAGCAGCTTAGAAGGGATGAGCTCCTACAATGAGCAGTTCTTC
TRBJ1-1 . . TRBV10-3 CASMDTMNTEAFF TGTGCCAGCATGGACACGATGAACACTGAAGCTTTCTTT
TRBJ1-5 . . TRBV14 CASSQPYRTENQPQHF TGTGCCAGCAGCCAACCCTACAGGACGGAGAATCAGCCCCAGCATTTT
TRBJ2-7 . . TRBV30 CAWSVGWGQYEQHF TGTGCCTGGAGTGTGGGGTGGGGACAATACGAGCAGCACTTC
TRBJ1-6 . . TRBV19 CASSIHGTDSIHF TGTGCCAGTAGTATTCATGGGACTGATTCTATCCACTTT
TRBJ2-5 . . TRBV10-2 CASRETPLPGEETQYF TGCGCCAGCAGGGAGACCCCCCTCCCAGGGGAGGAGACCCAGTACTTC
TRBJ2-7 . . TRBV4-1 CASSHAGTGPPVEQYF TGCGCCAGCAGCCATGCAGGAACAGGGCCCCCCGTGGAGCAGTACTTC
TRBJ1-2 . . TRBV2 CASSEVGTAYGYTF TGTGCCAGCAGTGAAGTCGGAACAGCCTATGGCTACACCTTC
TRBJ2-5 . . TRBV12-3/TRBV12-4 CASSLGWETQYF TGTGCCAGCAGTTTGGGCTGGGAGACCCAGTACTTC
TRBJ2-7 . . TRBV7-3 CASSLSQGKSYEQYF TGTGCCAGCAGCTTAAGTCAGGGGAAATCCTACGAGCAGTACTTC
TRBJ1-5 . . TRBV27 CASGWGGGQPQHF TGTGCCAGCGGCTGGGGGGGCGGTCAGCCCCAGCATTTT
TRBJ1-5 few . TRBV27 CASSFSDSNQPQHF TGTGCCAGCAGTTTCTCGGATAGCAATCAGCCCCAGCATTTT
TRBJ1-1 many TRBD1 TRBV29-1 CSVARQGTEAFF TGCAGCGTGGCTAGACAGGGAACTGAAGCTTTCTTT
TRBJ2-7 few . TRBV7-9 CASSSAASYEQYF TGTGCCAGCAGCTCTGCTGCATCCTACGAGCAGTACTTC
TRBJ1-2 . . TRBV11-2 CASSSKGSGLDYGYTF TGTGCCAGCAGCTCTAAGGGATCGGGGTTGGACTATGGCTACACCTTC
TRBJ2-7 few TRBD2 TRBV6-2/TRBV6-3 CASSLSSGGAYEQYF TGTGCCAGCAGTTTGTCTAGCGGGGGGGCTTACGAGCAGTACTTC
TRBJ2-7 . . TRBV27 CASSPDLYYEQYF TGTGCCAGCAGTCCGGACCTTTACTACGAGCAGTACTTC
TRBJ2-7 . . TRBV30 CAWSLARSYEQYF TGTGCCTGGAGCCTGGCAAGGTCCTACGAGCAGTACTTC
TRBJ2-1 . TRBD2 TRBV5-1 CASSFTRLAGSAEQFF TGCGCCAGCAGCTTTACGAGACTAGCGGGAAGTGCTGAGCAGTTCTTC
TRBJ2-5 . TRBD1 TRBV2 CATIRDREETQYF TGTGCCACGATCCGGGACAGGGAAGAGACCCAGTACTTC
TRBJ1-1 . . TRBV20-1 CSVPDSTQTGLTEAFF TGCAGTGTCCCGGACTCGACCCAAACAGGTCTCACTGAAGCTTTCTTT
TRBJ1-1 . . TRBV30 CAWNIGGNTEAFF TGTGCCTGGAACATAGGGGGAAACACTGAAGCTTTCTTT
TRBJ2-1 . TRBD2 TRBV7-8 CASSSGAEELAGDYNEQFF TGTGCCAGCAGCTCGGGGGCGGAGGAACTAGCGGGGGATTACAATGAGCAGTTCTTC
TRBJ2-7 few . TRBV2 CASRGVEQYF TGTGCCAGCAGGGGGGTTGAGCAGTACTTC
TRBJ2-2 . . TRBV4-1 CASSQEELAAVNTGELFF TGCGCCAGCAGCCAAGAGGAACTAGCAGCGGTTAACACCGGGGAGCTGTTTTTT
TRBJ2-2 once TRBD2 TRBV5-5 CASSSPSGENTGELFF TGTGCCAGCAGTTCTCCTAGCGGGGAGAACACCGGGGAGCTGTTTTTT
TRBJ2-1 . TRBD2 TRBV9 CASSAYSGRAWNEQFF TGTGCCAGCAGCGCCTATAGCGGGAGGGCTTGGAATGAGCAGTTCTTC
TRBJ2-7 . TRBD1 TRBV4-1 CASSRGTDYYEQYF TGCGCCAGCAGCAGAGGGACAGACTACTACGAGCAGTACTTC
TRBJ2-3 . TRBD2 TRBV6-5 CASSQQLADTDTQYF TGTGCCAGCAGTCAACAACTAGCGGACACAGATACGCAGTATTTT
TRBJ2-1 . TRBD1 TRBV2 CATFDRAVDNEQFF TGTGCCACGTTTGACAGGGCTGTTGACAATGAGCAGTTCTTC
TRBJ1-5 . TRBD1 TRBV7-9 CASSLAKGQGYQPQHF TGTGCCAGCAGCTTAGCCAAGGGACAGGGGTATCAGCCCCAGCATTTT
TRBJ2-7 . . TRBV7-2 CASSLVGLNEQYF TGTGCCAGCAGCTTAGTAGGCCTGAACGAGCAGTACTTC
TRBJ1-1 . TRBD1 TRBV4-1 CASSQDLGQYTEAFF TGCGCCAGCAGCCAAGATCTGGGACAGTACACTGAAGCTTTCTTT
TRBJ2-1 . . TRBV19 CASRGGTPTYNEQFF TGTGCCAGTAGGGGCGGGACTCCAACCTACAATGAGCAGTTCTTC
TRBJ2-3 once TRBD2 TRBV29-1 CSVDGTSGISTDTQYF TGCAGCGTGGACGGGACTAGCGGGATTAGCACAGATACGCAGTATTTT
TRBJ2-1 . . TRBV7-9 CASSGTGLKTSGYNEQFF TGTGCCAGCAGCGGGACAGGACTGAAGACTAGCGGATACAATGAGCAGTTCTTC
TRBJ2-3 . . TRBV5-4 CASSPFGGEDTQYF TGTGCCAGCAGCCCTTTTGGAGGGGAGGATACGCAGTATTTT
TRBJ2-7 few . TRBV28 CASAGFKGAYEQYF TGTGCCAGCGCAGGGTTTAAAGGAGCGTACGAGCAGTACTTC
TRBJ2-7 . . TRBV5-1 CASSLGGLRDRTYEQYF TGCGCCAGCAGCTTGGGGGGCCTCCGTGACAGGACCTACGAGCAGTACTTC
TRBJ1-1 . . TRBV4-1 CASSQELGIERGAFF TGCGCCAGCAGCCAAGAACTGGGGATAGAACGGGGAGCTTTCTTT
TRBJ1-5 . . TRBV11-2 CASSVGTNSNQPQHF TGTGCCAGCAGCGTTGGGACAAATAGCAATCAGCCCCAGCATTTT
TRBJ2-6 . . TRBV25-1 CASSGGSGANVLTF TGTGCCAGCAGTGGGGGCTCTGGGGCCAACGTCCTGACTTTC